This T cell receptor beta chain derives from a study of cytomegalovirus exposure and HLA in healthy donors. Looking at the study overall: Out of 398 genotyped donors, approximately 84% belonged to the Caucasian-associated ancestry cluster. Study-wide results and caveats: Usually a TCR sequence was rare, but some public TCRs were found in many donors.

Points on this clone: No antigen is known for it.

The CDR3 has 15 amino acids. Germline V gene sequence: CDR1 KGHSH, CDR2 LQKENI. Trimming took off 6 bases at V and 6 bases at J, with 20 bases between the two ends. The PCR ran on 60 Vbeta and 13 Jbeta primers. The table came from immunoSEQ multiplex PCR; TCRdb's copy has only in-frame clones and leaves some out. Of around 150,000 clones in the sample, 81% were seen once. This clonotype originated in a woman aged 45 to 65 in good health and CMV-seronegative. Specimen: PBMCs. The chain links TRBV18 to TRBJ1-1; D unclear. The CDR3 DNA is TGTGCCAGCTCCGATCATGATGGTGGAGTCGCTGAAGCTTTCTTT. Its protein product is CASSDHDGGVAEAFF.